This entry concerns a single T cell receptor (beta chain). The data originate from a study of T cell changes during pregnancy in multiple sclerosis. Clones were sequenced by immunoSEQ multiplex PCR, and TCRdb holds only the in-frame ones, with some missing. Of about 25,000 clones listed, 70% to 90% are singletons. V dropped 0 bases and J dropped 3 bases, with 6 bases sitting between them. Germline CDR1 and CDR2: SGDLS and YYNGEE. The CDR3 extends over 14 amino acids. This receptor was obtained from a female donor in good health, enrolled as a control in a pregnancy study. The chain links TRBV9 to TRBJ1-4; D remains ambiguous. The sample consisted of CD4+ T cells from peripheral blood mononuclear cells, taken in the second trimester of pregnancy. The CDR3 protein is CASSVGPSNEKLFF. CDR3 nucleotide sequence: TGTGCCAGCAGCGTAGGGCCTTCTAATGAAAAACTGTTTTTT.